A selection of T cell receptor beta chains follows, all from one sample in a study of T cell responses to AZD1222 COVID-19 vaccine. The protocol was immunoSEQ multiplex PCR, while the TCRdb copy is restricted to in-frame clones and leaves out a portion. In the table there are around 100,000 clones, 91% of which are singletons. The source was peripheral blood, collected on day 0 of AZD1222 vaccination. These receptors all stem from an adult in good health. Both conserved end residues are part of each CDR3.

V,CDR3
TRBV27,CASSSSRGDRGLRREQYF
TRBV6-2/TRBV6-3,CASSSFIGLNTEAFF
TRBV10-1,CASSVWTGGSYEQYF
TRBV28,CASSWDRETLGNQPQHF
TRBV7-2,CASSWGQGSYEQYF
TRBV21-1,CASSYRACYEQYF
TRBV27,CASSLFGGEPQHF
TRBV2,CASSEVGGASEKLFF
TRBV7-2,CASSSQIAGGYNEQFF
TRBV5-6,CASSFWGGVAFF
TRBV3-1/TRBV3-2,CASSNTRLLNEQFF
TRBV28,CASSFLREFNEQFF
TRBV4-1,CASSQDPLSYEQYF
TRBV11-1,CASRPRGRLTGELFF
TRBV5-4,CASSTKTAPQETQYF
TRBV2,CASRATSGSFYEQYF
TRBV7-9,CASSLVISTDTQYF
TRBV5-4,CASSLGGGGNTGELFF
TRBV6-2/TRBV6-3,CASSDTSATYNEQFF
TRBV27,CASRGGWGADTQYF
TRBV4-1,CASSQDIMASNEKLFF
TRBV20-1,CSASSGELGANVLTF
TRBV13,CASSRDRPTGELFF
TRBV5-1,CASSLNRGVGTEAFF
TRBV19,CASSRTSGSYNEQFF
TRBV5-1,CASSLWGLEQFF
TRBV28,CASSFRQGAYEQYF
TRBV5-4,CASSPGRGWAGNTIYF
TRBV18,CATHRGRQETQYF
TRBV7-2,CASSTQGNTEAFF
TRBV4-3,CASSQGESSYNSPLHF
TRBV30,CAFFLRDRVSNYGYTF
TRBV3-1/TRBV3-2,CASSRAGSNYEQYF
TRBV5-1,CASSLAGTDTDGYTF
TRBV3-1/TRBV3-2,CASSQAARTRDTGELFF
TRBV19,CASSVQGTGELFF
TRBV20-1,CSASGSFEQFF
TRBV11-2,CASSLGLYNEQFF
TRBV27,CASSLVGAFTDTQYF
TRBV29-1,CSVAGGASTDTQYF
TRBV10-3,CAITGPTDTQYF
TRBV28,CASSRLAGELFF
TRBV14,CASSLLGYGYTF
TRBV7-9,CASSPLTGGNSGANVLTF
TRBV30,CAWSQVTGTTEAFF
TRBV28,CASRGGGRNEQFF
TRBV5-1,CASSLVGQNSPLHF
TRBV7-2,CASSRRGDTGELFF